This T cell receptor beta chain was found in a study of cytomegalovirus exposure and HLA in healthy donors. General study points: There were some public TCRs occurring in many donors, but most TCR sequences were rare.

To note about this clone: Its antigen is not identified.

Deletions cut 6 bases from V and 4 bases from J, with 7 bases between. The CDR3 covers 12 residues. Germline V gene lookup returns CDR1 LNHDA and CDR2 SQIVND (reference sequence). With 60 Vbeta and 13 Jbeta primers, the PCR was carried out. Libraries were prepared by immunoSEQ multiplex PCR; TCRdb keeps only in-frame clonotypes and omits some of them. Of approximately 100,000 clones in the sample, around three quarters were seen once. The chain couples TRBV19 to TRBJ1-5; no definite D call. The sample was PBMCs. The receptor was isolated from a man aged 40-49 years in good health and CMV-seronegative. The CDR3 is CASRNSNQPQHF. CDR3 DNA sequence: TGTGCCAGTAGGAACAGTAATCAGCCCCAGCATTTT. The full variable domain, its missing parts supplied by reference TRBV19 and TRBJ1-5, is DGGITQSPKYLFRKEGQNVTLSCEQNLNHDAMYWYRQDPGQGLRLIYYSQIVNDFQKGDIAEGYSVSREKKESFPLTVTSAQKNPTAFYLCASRNSNQPQHFGDGTRLSIL.